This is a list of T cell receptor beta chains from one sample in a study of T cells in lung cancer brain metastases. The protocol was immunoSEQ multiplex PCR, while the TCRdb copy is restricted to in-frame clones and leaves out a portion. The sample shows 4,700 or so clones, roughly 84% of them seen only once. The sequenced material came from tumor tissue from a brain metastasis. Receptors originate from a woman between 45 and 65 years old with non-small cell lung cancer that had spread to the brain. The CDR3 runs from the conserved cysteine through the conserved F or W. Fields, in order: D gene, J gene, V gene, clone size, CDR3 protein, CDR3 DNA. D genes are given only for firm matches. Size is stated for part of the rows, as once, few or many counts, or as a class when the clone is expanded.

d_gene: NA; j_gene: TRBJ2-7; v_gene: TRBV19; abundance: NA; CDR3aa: CASKKAVSSYEQYF; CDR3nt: TGTGCCAGTAAAAAGGCAGTGAGCTCCTACGAGCAGTACTTC
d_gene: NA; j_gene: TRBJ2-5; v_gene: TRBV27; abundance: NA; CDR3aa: CASSSTGTDKETQYF; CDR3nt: TGTGCCAGCAGCTCCACCGGGACGGACAAAGAGACCCAGTACTTC
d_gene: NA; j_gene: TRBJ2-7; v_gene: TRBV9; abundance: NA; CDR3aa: CASSDGGGYEQYF; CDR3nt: TGTGCCAGCAGCGACGGAGGTGGCTACGAGCAGTACTTC
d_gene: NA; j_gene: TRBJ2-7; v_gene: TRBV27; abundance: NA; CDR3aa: CASSKQSSYEQYF; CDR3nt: TGTGCCAGCAGCAAACAAAGCTCCTACGAGCAGTACTTC
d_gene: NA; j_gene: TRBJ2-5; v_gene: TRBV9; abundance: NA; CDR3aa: CASSAMMDSQETQYF; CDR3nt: TGTGCCAGCAGCGCGATGATGGACAGTCAAGAGACCCAGTACTTC
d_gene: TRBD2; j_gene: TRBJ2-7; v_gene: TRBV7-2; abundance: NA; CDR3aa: CASSWRTSGRGEQYF; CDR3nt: TGTGCCAGCAGCTGGAGGACTAGCGGGAGGGGTGAGCAGTACTTC
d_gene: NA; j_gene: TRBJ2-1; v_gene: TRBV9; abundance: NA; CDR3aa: CASSVSHRGDNEQFF; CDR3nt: TGTGCCAGCAGCGTCAGCCACAGAGGGGACAATGAGCAGTTCTTC
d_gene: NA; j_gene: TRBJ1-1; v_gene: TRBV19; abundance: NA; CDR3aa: CASRGSPTSNTEAFF; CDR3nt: TGTGCCAGTCGGGGCTCACCCACCTCGAACACTGAAGCTTTCTTT
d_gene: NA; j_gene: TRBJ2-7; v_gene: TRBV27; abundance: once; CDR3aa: CASSLLAGYEQYF; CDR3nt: TGTGCCAGCAGTTTATTGGCGGGGTACGAGCAGTACTTC
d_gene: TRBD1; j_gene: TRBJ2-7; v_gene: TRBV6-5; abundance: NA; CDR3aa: CASSLRQGGYEQYF; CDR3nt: TGTGCCAGCAGTTTAAGACAGGGTGGGTACGAGCAGTACTTC
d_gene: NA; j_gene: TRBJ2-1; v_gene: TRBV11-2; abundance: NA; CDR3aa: CASSLGGNYNEQFF; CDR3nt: TGTGCCAGCAGCTTAGGGGGGAATTACAATGAGCAGTTCTTC
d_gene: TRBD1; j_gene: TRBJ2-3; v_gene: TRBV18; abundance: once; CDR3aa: CASSGRTGSSTDTQYF; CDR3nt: TGTGCCAGCTCAGGACGGACAGGGTCTAGCACAGATACGCAGTATTTT
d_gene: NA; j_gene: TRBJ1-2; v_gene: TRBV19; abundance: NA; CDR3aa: CATRVSGIPYGYTF; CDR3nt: TGTGCCACTAGGGTGTCAGGGATCCCCTATGGCTACACCTTC
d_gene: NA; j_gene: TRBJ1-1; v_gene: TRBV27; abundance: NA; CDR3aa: CASSSRTFTEAFF; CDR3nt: TGTGCCAGCAGCTCTAGGACCTTTACTGAAGCTTTCTTT
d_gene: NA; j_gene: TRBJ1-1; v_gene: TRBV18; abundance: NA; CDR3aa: CASSPPLRAGTEAFF; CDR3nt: TGTGCCAGCTCACCACCGCTCAGGGCAGGGACTGAAGCTTTCTTT
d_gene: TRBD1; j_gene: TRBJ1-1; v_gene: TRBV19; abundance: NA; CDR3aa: CASTLDRFLPKAFF; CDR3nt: TGTGCCAGTACCCTGGACAGGTTCCTCCCTAAAGCTTTCTTT
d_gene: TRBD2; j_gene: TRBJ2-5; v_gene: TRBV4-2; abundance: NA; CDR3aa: CASSQELAGGETQYF; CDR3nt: TGTGCCAGCAGCCAAGAGTTAGCGGGAGGGGAGACCCAGTACTTC
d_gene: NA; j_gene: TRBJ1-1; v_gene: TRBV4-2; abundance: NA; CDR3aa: CASSPDRSEHTEAFF; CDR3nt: TGTGCCAGCAGCCCCGACCGATCAGAGCACACTGAAGCTTTCTTT
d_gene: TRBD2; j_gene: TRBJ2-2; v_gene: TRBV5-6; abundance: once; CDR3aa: CASSLGLASNTGELFF; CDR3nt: TGTGCCAGCAGCTTGGGACTAGCGTCGAACACCGGGGAGCTGTTTTTT
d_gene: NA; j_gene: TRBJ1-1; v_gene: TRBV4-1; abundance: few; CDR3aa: CASSQETATNTEAFF; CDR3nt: TGCGCCAGCAGCCAAGAGACGGCTACGAACACTGAAGCTTTCTTT
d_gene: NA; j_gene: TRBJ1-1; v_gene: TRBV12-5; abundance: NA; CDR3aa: CASAHDTNTEAFF; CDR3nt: TGTGCTAGTGCTCACGACACTAACACTGAAGCTTTCTTT
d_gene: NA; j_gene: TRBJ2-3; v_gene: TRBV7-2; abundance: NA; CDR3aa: CASSLAGSTWADTQYF; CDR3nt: TGTGCCAGCAGCTTAGCAGGCTCTACTTGGGCAGATACGCAGTATTTT
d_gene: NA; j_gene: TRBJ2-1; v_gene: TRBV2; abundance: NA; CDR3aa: CASTTDFYNEQFF; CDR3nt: TGTGCCAGCACGACTGATTTTTACAATGAGCAGTTCTTC
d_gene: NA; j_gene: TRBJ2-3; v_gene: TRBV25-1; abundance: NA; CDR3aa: CASSLSWGQYF; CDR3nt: TGTGCCAGCAGCCTTTCTTGGGGGCAGTATTTT
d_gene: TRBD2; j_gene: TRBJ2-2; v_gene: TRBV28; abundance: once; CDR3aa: CASRLGLAFTGELFF; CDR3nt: TGTGCCAGCAGGCTGGGACTAGCGTTCACCGGGGAGCTGTTTTTT
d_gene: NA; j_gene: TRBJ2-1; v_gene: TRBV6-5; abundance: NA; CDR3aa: CASTGHLVNEQFF; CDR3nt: TGTGCCAGCACAGGACACTTAGTCAATGAGCAGTTCTTC
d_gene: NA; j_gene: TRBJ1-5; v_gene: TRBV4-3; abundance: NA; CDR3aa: CASSQDWRGANQPQHF; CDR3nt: TGCGCCAGCAGCCAAGATTGGAGGGGAGCAAATCAGCCCCAGCATTTT
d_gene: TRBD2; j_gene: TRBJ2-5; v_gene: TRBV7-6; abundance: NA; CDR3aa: CASSFSGAGGPSRETQYF; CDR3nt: TGTGCCAGCAGCTTTAGTGGGGCGGGAGGGCCCTCACGGGAAACCCAGTACTTC
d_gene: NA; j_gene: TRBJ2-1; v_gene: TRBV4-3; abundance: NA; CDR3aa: CASSKEGGSSNEQFF; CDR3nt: TGCGCCAGCAGCAAAGAGGGGGGAAGTAGTAATGAGCAGTTCTTC
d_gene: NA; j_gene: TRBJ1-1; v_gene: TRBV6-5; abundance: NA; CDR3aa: CASSSQSMNTEAFF; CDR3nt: TGTGCCAGCAGTTCTCAGAGCATGAACACTGAAGCTTTCTTT
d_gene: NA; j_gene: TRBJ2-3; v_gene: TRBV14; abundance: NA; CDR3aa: CASSHKDTQYF; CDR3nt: TGTGCCAGCAGCCATAAGGATACGCAGTATTTT
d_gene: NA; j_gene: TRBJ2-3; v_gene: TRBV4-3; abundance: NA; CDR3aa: CASSLRRSDTQYF; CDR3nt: TGCGCCAGCAGCCTCAGACGCTCAGATACGCAGTATTTT
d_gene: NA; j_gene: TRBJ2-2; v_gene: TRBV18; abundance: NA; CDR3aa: CASSPNTGELFF; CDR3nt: TGTGCCAGCTCGCCAAACACCGGGGAGCTGTTTTTT
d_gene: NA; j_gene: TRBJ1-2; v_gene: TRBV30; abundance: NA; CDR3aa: CAWDGEGSPYYGYTF; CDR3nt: TGTGCCTGGGATGGCGAAGGGAGTCCGTACTATGGCTACACCTTC
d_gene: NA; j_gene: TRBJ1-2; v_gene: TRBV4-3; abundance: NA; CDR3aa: CASSPYVNYGYTF; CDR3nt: TGCGCCAGCAGCCCATACGTGAACTATGGCTACACCTTC
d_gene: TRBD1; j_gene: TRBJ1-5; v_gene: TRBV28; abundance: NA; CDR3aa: CASTETGRIRNQPQHF; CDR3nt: TGTGCCAGCACCGAGACAGGGAGAATAAGAAATCAGCCCCAGCATTTT
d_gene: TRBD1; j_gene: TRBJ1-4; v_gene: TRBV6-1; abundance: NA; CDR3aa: CASSETGEGEKLFF; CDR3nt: TGTGCCAGCAGCGAGACAGGGGAGGGAGAAAAACTGTTTTTT
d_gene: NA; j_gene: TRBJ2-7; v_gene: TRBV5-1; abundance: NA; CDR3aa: CASSLKLASYEQYF; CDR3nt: TGCGCCAGCAGCTTAAAACTAGCCTCCTACGAGCAGTACTTC
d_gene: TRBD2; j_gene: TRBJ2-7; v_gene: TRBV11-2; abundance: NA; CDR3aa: CASSLASGATYEQYF; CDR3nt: TGTGCCAGCAGCTTAGCGAGCGGGGCAACCTACGAGCAGTACTTC
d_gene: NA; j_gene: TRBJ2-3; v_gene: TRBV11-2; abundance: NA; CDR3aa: CASSLGEISTDTQYF; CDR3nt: TGTGCCAGCAGCTTAGGAGAGATTAGCACAGATACGCAGTATTTT
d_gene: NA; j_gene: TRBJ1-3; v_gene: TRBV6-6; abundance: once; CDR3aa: CASSYSGEGNTIYF; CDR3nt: TGTGCCAGCAGTTACTCCGGGGAAGGTAACACCATATATTTT